This passage covers 29 T cell receptor beta chains from one sample sequenced in a study of T cell responses to AZD1222 COVID-19 vaccine. This table comes from immunoSEQ multiplex PCR, and its TCRdb copy is limited to in-frame clones, with some not included. The sample lists 150,000 to 200,000 clones, about nine tenths seen once, with approximately 1.5% in the top ten. The source was peripheral blood, collected on day 0 of AZD1222 vaccination. The receptors here all came from an adult in good health.

This chain connects TRBV6-5 to TRBJ1-2, with no clear D. CDR3 size: 13 residues. Trimming cost V 2 bases and J 3 bases, with 7 bases left between them. Looked up from germline, CDR1 is MNHEY and CDR2 is SVGAGI. The DNA for the CDR3 is TGTGCCAGCAGTTACGAGGTCCACTATGGCTACACCTTC. Its translation: CASSYEVHYGYTF.

The V call is TRBV5-1, the J call TRBJ2-1, with D perhaps TRBD1 or TRBD2 (5 bases each). The CDR3 covers 16 residues. Germline V gene sequence: CDR1 SGHRS, CDR2 YFSETQ. Trimming stripped 0 bases from V and 0 bases from J, with 10 bases between. The CDR3 DNA reads as TGCGCCAGCAGCTTGGAAGGGACCTTCTCCTACAATGAGCAGTTCTTC. It is translated as CASSLEGTFSYNEQFF.

The V call is TRBV12-3 or TRBV12-4, the J call TRBJ2-7, with D uncertain. The CDR3 is 13 residues long. Trimming took 4 bases from V and 6 from J, leaving 13 bases between them. The CDR3 DNA follows: TGTGCCAGCAGTTCAAGGGATATGAGCGAGCAGTACTTC. This sequence encodes CASSSRDMSEQYF.

The J gene is TRBJ2-2, the V gene TRBV30, with 9 bases fitting TRBD1. Germline V gene data show CDR1 as GTSNPN and CDR2 as SVGIG (reference sequence). CDR3 length equals 16 residues. Germline trimming cut 2 bases from V and 4 bases from J; bases unmatched to any gene: 8. The CDR3 DNA is TGTGCCTGGAGTTTGGGGACAGGGCCCCTCACCGGGGAGCTGTTTTTT. It yields the protein CAWSLGTGPLTGELFF. Looking up the rest from reference TRBV30 and TRBJ2-2 gives the full variable domain: SQTIHQWPATLVQPVGSPLSLECTVEGTSNPNLYWYRQAAGRGLQLLFYSVGIGQISSEVPQNLSASRPQDRQFILSSKKLLLSDSGFYLCAWSLGTGPLTGELFFGEGSRLTVL.

The chain is built from TRBV3-1 (or the pseudogene TRBV3-2) and TRBJ2-1, with 10 bases lining up with TRBD2. Losses at the gene ends were 3 bases for V and 9 bases for J; bases not matched to a gene: 5. CDR1 is LGHDT and CDR2 is YNNKEL in the germline V gene (reference sequence). This CDR3 spans 14 amino acids. The CDR3 region is CASSQLAGVAEQFF. CDR3 sequence (DNA): TGTGCCAGCAGCCAGCTAGCGGGGGTGGCTGAGCAGTTCTTC.

This clone is medium-sized (0.01 to 0.1%) by share. This chain uses TRBV30 with TRBJ1-6, with 8 bases aligning to TRBD1. Germline V CDR1 and CDR2: GTSNPN, SVGIG (reference sequence). The CDR3 runs to 16 residues. V dropped 1 base and J dropped 3; count of bases not matched to a gene: 5. The CDR3 spells CAWSGGQELYNSPLHF. The CDR3, as DNA: TGTGCCTGGAGTGGGGGACAGGAACTCTATAATTCACCCCTCCACTTT.

This sequence joins TRBV3-1 (or the pseudogene TRBV3-2) and TRBJ2-2; 13 nucleotides align to TRBD2. Germline CDR1 reads LGHDT; CDR2 reads YNNKEL (reference sequence). Trimming at V came to 6 bases and at J to 5 bases, leaving 9 bases not matched to a gene. This CDR3 region has 17 residues. CDR3 DNA: TGTGCCAGCAGTCCCAAACGGACTAGCGGGAGAACCGGGGAGCTGTTTTTT. Protein sequence: CASSPKRTSGRTGELFF.

The chain combines TRBV5-6 with TRBJ1-2; D uncertain. V was shortened by 0 bases and J by 5 bases, with 11 bases between the two germline ends. There are 14 residues in the CDR3. Germline V gene lookup returns CDR1 SGHDT and CDR2 YYEEEE. The CDR3 reads CASSLARGGYGYTF. For the CDR3, the DNA is TGTGCCAGCAGCTTGGCCCGGGGAGGGTATGGCTACACCTTC.

This chain uses TRBV19 with TRBJ1-2, with 7 bases matching TRBD1. This CDR3 has 12 residues. From germline, CDR1 is LNHDA and CDR2 SQIVND (reference sequence). J gave up 8 bases and V 7 bases, and 7 bases lay outside the gene matches. The CDR3: CASMDRMIGYTF. CDR3 nucleotide sequence: TGTGCCAGTATGGACAGGATGATAGGCTACACCTTC.

This clone came up once. This sequence joins TRBV7-9 and TRBJ2-6; D possibly corresponds to TRBD2 (5 bases). The CDR3 loop spans 18 amino acids. The V and J ends lost 4 bases and 0 bases respectively, with 16 bases between them. Germline V gene lookup returns CDR1 SEHNR and CDR2 FQNEAQ (reference sequence). The CDR3 DNA reads TGTGCCAGCAGCTCCGCGGGTCAGGCCTACTCTGGGGCCAACGTCCTGACTTTC. It translates to CASSSAGQAYSGANVLTF.

DNA for the CDR3: TGTGCCAGCAGTTTGCCTAGCGGGTTCACAGATACGCAGTATTTT. Its translation is CASSLPSGFTDTQYF. The gene calls are TRBV28 and TRBJ2-3; 8 bases match TRBD2. Losses at the gene ends were 3 bases for V and 2 bases for J; bases not matched to a gene: 4. The CDR3 spans 15 residues. CDR1 is MDHEN, CDR2 SYDVKM, per germline.

This chain joins TRBV7-2 and TRBJ1-1; D call uncertain. V was trimmed by 5 bases and J by 3 bases, leaving 10 bases between them. Germline lookup yields CDR1 SGHTA and CDR2 FQGNSA. CDR3 size: 13 residues. This CDR3 is CASSTLLYTEAFF. As DNA, the CDR3 is TGTGCCAGCAGCACCCTCTTATACACTGAAGCTTTCTTT.

V usage is TRBV6-6 and J usage is TRBJ1-5, with 8 positions matching TRBD1. Per the germline V gene, CDR1 is MNHNY and CDR2 is SVGAGI (reference sequence). CDR3 length: 14 amino acids. After removal of 5 bases from V and 7 bases from J, the junction contained 7 bases not matched to a gene. CDR3 protein: CASSPDRGDQPQHF. In DNA, the CDR3 is TGTGCCAGCAGTCCCGACAGGGGCGACCAGCCCCAGCATTTT.

The chain links TRBV10-3 to TRBJ1-1; D remains unclear. The V and J ends lost 5 bases and 1 base respectively, with 20 bases between them. This CDR3 has 17 amino acids. Germline CDR1 is ENHRY and CDR2 is SYGVKD. CDR3 protein: CAISPRGRERGNTEAFF. The CDR3 DNA follows: TGTGCCATCAGTCCCCGGGGTAGGGAGCGCGGGAACACTGAAGCTTTCTTT.

This sequence joins TRBV28 and TRBJ1-1; 9 bases agree with TRBD1. The V gene end was trimmed by 3 bases and the J gene end by 1 base; junction bases not matched to a gene: 0. The CDR3 is 14 amino acids. Germline-derived CDR1 and CDR2 are MDHEN and SYDVKM. The CDR3 reads CASSLGQGNTEAFF. For the CDR3, the DNA is TGTGCCAGCAGTTTGGGACAGGGGAACACTGAAGCTTTCTTT.

J is TRBJ1-2 and V is TRBV29-1, with D possibly being TRBD1 (5 bases). The CDR3 loop spans 14 amino acids. The V gene's germline CDR1 is SQVTM and CDR2 ANQGSEA. Trimming left V 4 bases short and J 0 bases short, with 12 bases between. The CDR3 is CSVGSQGSNYGYTF. The CDR3 nucleotides read TGCAGCGTTGGGAGCCAGGGTTCTAACTATGGCTACACCTTC.

V gene TRBV11-2 combines with J gene TRBJ1-1; 12 bases agree with TRBD1. The length of the CDR3 is 19 residues. With V trimmed by 4 bases and J by 2 bases, 14 bases remained unmatched. From germline, CDR1 is SGHAT and CDR2 FQNNGV. The CDR3 DNA follows: TGTGCCAGCAGCTCCGTATATGGGACAGGGGGCTCGGGTAACACTGAAGCTTTCTTT. Its translation: CASSSVYGTGGSGNTEAFF.

The chain employs TRBV28 and TRBJ2-2, with D hard to call. V was cut by 7 bases and J by 2 bases, with 11 bases left in between. Looked up from germline, CDR1 is MDHEN and CDR2 is SYDVKM. This CDR3 region has 14 residues. DNA of the CDR3: TGTGCCAGCACCCTTGGACCAAACACCGGGGAGCTGTTTTTT. Its translation is CASTLGPNTGELFF.

CDR3 amino acids: CASRRGQGVNIQYF. DNA of the CDR3: TGTGCCAGCAGGCGGGGACAGGGGGTAAACATTCAGTACTTC. The genes are TRBV28 and TRBJ2-4, with TRBD1 matching over 11 bases. Germline V gene sequence: CDR1 MDHEN, CDR2 SYDVKM. The length of the CDR3 is 14 residues. Losses at the gene ends were 6 bases for V and 6 bases for J; bases not matched to a gene: 4.

This chain's CDR3 is CASGRQGVGNSPLHF. CDR3 DNA: TGTGCCAGCGGCCGACAGGGTGTGGGGAATTCACCCCTCCACTTT. The V gene is TRBV6-6, the J gene TRBJ1-6; 7 bases fit TRBD1. This CDR3 is built from 15 residues. Germline CDR1 is MNHNY and CDR2 is SVGAGI (reference sequence). With V trimmed by 8 bases and J by 7 bases, 11 bases remained unmatched.

The gene calls are TRBV3-1 (or the pseudogene TRBV3-2) and TRBJ2-1; D is uncertain. The CDR3 has 13 amino acids. V was cut by 0 bases and J by 11 bases, with 11 bases left in between. From germline, CDR1 is LGHDT and CDR2 YNNKEL (reference sequence). The CDR3 DNA follows: TGTGCCAGCAGCCAAGATGGGGATCCCCAGCAGTTCTTC. Its translation: CASSQDGDPQQFF.

The J gene is TRBJ1-2, the V gene TRBV29-1; 10 bases map to TRBD1. The germline V gene encodes CDR1 SQVTM and CDR2 ANQGSEA. J gave up 4 bases and V 7 bases, and 9 bases lay outside the gene matches. The CDR3 contains 14 residues. The CDR3 protein is CSALMGQGFYGYTF. The CDR3 nucleotides read TGCAGCGCCCTCATGGGACAGGGGTTCTATGGCTACACCTTC.

The chain joins TRBV5-4 to TRBJ1-6; no clear D gene. This CDR3 has 12 amino acids. The germline CDR1 and CDR2 sequences are SGHNT and YYREEE (reference sequence). Trimming left V 3 bases short and J 10 bases short, with 8 bases between. Here the CDR3 DNA reads TGTGCCAGCAGCTCGGACGGCTCACCCCTCCACTTT. Translating gives CASSSDGSPLHF.

The chain uses TRBV3-1 (or the pseudogene TRBV3-2) and TRBJ2-3; D possibly corresponds to TRBD2 (6 bases). From germline, CDR1 is LGHDT and CDR2 YNNKEL (reference sequence). The CDR3 loop spans 12 amino acids. Trimming removed 4 bases from V and 8 bases from J, with 10 bases in between. DNA of the CDR3: TGTGCCAGCAGCCCGGGAGTAGGTACGCAGTATTTT. Its translation is CASSPGVGTQYF.

V gene TRBV30 combines with J gene TRBJ1-1, with D uncertain. Trimming left V 2 bases short and J 7 bases short, with 8 bases between. Germline values: CDR1 GTSNPN, CDR2 SVGIG (reference sequence). CDR3 length: 11 residues. CDR3 coding DNA: TGTGCCTGGAGTCCTCGTATTGAAGCTTTCTTT. It translates to CAWSPRIEAFF.

The V and J genes are TRBV21-1 and TRBJ2-5; the table's D call, TRBD1, has no DNA check behind it. TRBV21-1 is a pseudogene locus. This CDR3 is built from 16 residues. In DNA form, the CDR3 reads TGTGCCAGCAGCGAACGAACGGGACAGCCCCCGGAGACCCAGTACTTC. It encodes CASSERTGQPPETQYF.

In regard to this clone: Given a much more abundant clone one base away, this may be a read error. The V call is TRBV28, the J call TRBJ1-5, with 9 bases aligning to TRBD1. The J segment lost 7 bases and the V segment lost 6 bases, leaving 7 bases of the junction unmatched. The CDR3 is 14 residues long. Germline V gene sequence: CDR1 MDHEN, CDR2 SYDVKM. As DNA, the CDR3 is TGTGCCAGCAGCACCGGGACAGGGAGCCAGCCCCAGCATTTT. Amino acids: CASSTGTGSQPQHF.

This chain links TRBV19 with TRBJ1-6; D might be TRBD1 (5 bases). Germline V gives CDR1 LNHDA, CDR2 SQIVND (reference sequence). V lost 7 bases, J lost 8 bases, and 18 bases lay in between. This CDR3 spans 15 amino acids. CDR3 in amino acids: CASTTIEGRDSPLHF. In DNA form, the CDR3 reads TGTGCCAGTACCACCATCGAGGGGCGGGATTCACCCCTCCACTTT.

The chain uses TRBV6-5 and TRBJ2-5; TRBD2 matches at 9 bases. Germline lookup yields CDR1 MNHEY and CDR2 SVGAGI. The ends lost 6 bases at V and 5 bases at J; junction bases unmatched: 10. The CDR3 loop spans 15 amino acids. Here the CDR3 DNA reads TGTGCCAGCAGCGCCCCGGGACTAGCTCGGGAGACCCAGTACTTC. Translating it yields CASSAPGLARETQYF.